The clone carrying this TCR beta chain was observed a few times. Its antigen is as yet unknown. The CDR3 is made up of 17 amino acids. J was trimmed by 0 bases and V by 3 bases; bases with no gene match: 10. Germline CDR1 reads SGHTA; CDR2 reads FQGNSA. Some clones are missing from TCRdb's copy, which holds only in-frame ones; the method was immunoSEQ multiplex PCR. This table holds roughly 100,000 clones, 86% found once. This specimen comes from a study of radiation and T cells in renal cell carcinoma. The time point here: baseline pretreatment blood. Treatment of the sample: 15 Gy SBRT to primary tumor, nephrectomy 4 weeks later. Study observations and caveats: Top tumor clonotypes rose in blood 2 weeks post-radiation, then contracted.

The TCR sequence derives from a man aged 50 or older with renal cell carcinoma. The material sequenced was blood, taken from a patient whose treatment included radiotherapy and nephrectomy. The chain combines TRBV7-2 with TRBJ2-5; TRBD2 agrees at 7 bases. The CDR3 reads CASSLAGAGLNQETQYF. In nucleotides, the CDR3 is TGTGCCAGCAGCTTGGCCGGAGCGGGGCTGAACCAAGAGACCCAGTACTTC.